The source of this T cell receptor (beta chain) is a study of blood T cell repertoires in COVID-19. As for the study in general: The United States, Italy and Spain provided the acute and convalescent COVID-19 samples.

All recovered Cohort 3 donors got two negative PCRs, got clearance, or saw symptom resolution. Original data processing: Nucleated cell number was recorded as an estimate derived from reference gene primer amplification. Only in-frame clones appear in the TCRdb table, and some are missing; sequencing was by immunoSEQ multiplex PCR. V and J calls and clone size come straight from that table; D and trimming were deduced from the DNA. Among about 370,000 clones, over 75% were seen once, and the ten largest hold 0.9% to 1.1%. The sample comprised PBMCs or T cells enriched from blood (not recorded which). This receptor was obtained from a man aged 18 to 29 who had recovered from COVID-19.

The CDR3 spells CASSGLGQNYGYTF. The CDR3 nucleotides are TGTGCCAGCAGCGGACTAGGGCAAAACTATGGCTACACCTTC. The genes are TRBV5-6 and TRBJ1-2; D gene ambiguous. CDR3 length: 14 amino acids. Trimming stripped 4 bases from V and 2 bases from J, with 12 bases between. CDR1 and CDR2 from the germline V gene are SGHDT and YYEEEE. Full variable domain (missing parts from reference TRBV5-6 and TRBJ1-2): DAGVTQSPTHLIKTRGQQVTLRCSPKSGHDTVSWYQQALGQGPQFIFQYYEEEERQRGNFPDRFSGHQFPNYSSELNVNALLLGDSALYLCASSGLGQNYGYTFGSGTRLTVV.